The 19 T cell receptor beta chains below come from one sample, sequenced in a study of circulating CD8 cells and anti-PD-1 response in melanoma (dated by TCRdb to 2020 to 2021). These reads were obtained on a NextSeq 500. Starting from roughly 16 ng of total RNA, TCR libraries were made with the QIAseq Immune Repertoire RNA Library Kit, Human TCR Panel. The public sequencing data were trimmed at Q25 with fastp and processed into clonotypes with MiXCR by TCRdb, which kept only in-frame beta chains. When rows share a CDR3 protein, they turn into one entry using the most common DNA and genes. This sample has roughly 380 distinct CDR3 sequences in its table, and approximately 9.2% of those were observed once. The top ten clonotypes cover under 55% of the sample. A BD FACSAria II cell sorter was used to sort four subsets, defined by PD-1 and/or TIGIT, from live CD3+CD8+TCRalphabeta+ cells. The input for sequencing was CD8+ T cells from PBMCs, taken at baseline or after one month of anti-PD-1 therapy (not recorded which). These receptors all stem from a human donor with melanoma.

By share of the sample, this clonotype is large. The V and J genes are TRBV25-1 and TRBJ2-2; no clear D. V was shortened by 8 bases and J by 5 bases, with 9 bases between the two germline ends. Germline V gene data show CDR1 as MGHDK and CDR2 as SYGVNS. The CDR3 extends over 12 amino acids. The DNA for the CDR3 is TGTGCCAGCGAGGAAGGGACCGGGGAGCTGTTTTTT. This gives the protein CASEEGTGELFF.

Concerning this clonotype: The CDR3 does not end in the conserved phenylalanine or tryptophan, so this is likely a read error. The chain is built from TRBV28 and TRBJ2-1; D might be TRBD1 (5 bases). CDR1 MDHEN and CDR2 SYDVKM come from the germline V gene. The CDR3 consists of 13 residues. Trimming pared 2 bases from V and 11 bases from J, leaving 13 bases between. CDR3 coding DNA: TGTGCCAGCAGTTTAAAGGGGTACGATAAGCAGTTCTGC. Translating gives CASSLKGYDKQFC.

This clonotype ranks as large (0.1 to 1%). The chain recombines TRBV24-1 with TRBJ2-1; 9 bases line up with TRBD2. The V gene's germline CDR1 is KGHDR and CDR2 SFDVKD. V lost 4 bases and J lost 4; bases outside the gene matches: 7. The length of the CDR3 is 16 residues. The CDR3 nucleotides read TGTGCCACCAGTGACCTGGCGGGGGGGGCATACAATGAGCAGTTCTTC. The encoded protein is CATSDLAGGAYNEQFF.

This clonotype is termed large. V gene TRBV28 combines with J gene TRBJ2-6; D is ambiguous. The CDR3 contains 18 residues. The V and J ends lost 4 bases and 0 bases respectively, with 16 bases between them. Germline V gene sequence: CDR1 MDHEN, CDR2 SYDVKM. CDR3 DNA sequence: TGTGCCAGCAGTTCACCGACGGAAGGCAGCTCTGGGGCCAACGTCCTGACTTTC. It codes for CASSSPTEGSSGANVLTF.

This clonotype showed up just a few times. One junction end disagrees with the germline gene, perhaps due to a read error. The rearrangement uses TRBV19 and TRBJ1-1; no clear D gene. The CDR3 has 14 amino acids. From germline, CDR1 is LNHDA and CDR2 SQIVND (reference sequence). In DNA form, the CDR3 reads TGTGCCGGTAGTCCTCTGACTGTGAACACTGAGGCTTTCTTT. As protein: CAGSPLTVNTEAFF.

The chain carries TRBV30 and TRBJ1-1; 8 positions match TRBD1. In germline, CDR1 is GTSNPN, CDR2 SVGIG (reference sequence). The CDR3 covers 14 residues. With V trimmed by 5 bases and J by 0 bases, 5 bases remained unmatched. CDR3 nucleotide sequence: TGTGCCTGGGGGACAGGACGGATGAACACTGAAGCTTTCTTT. As protein: CAWGTGRMNTEAFF.

By share, this clonotype counts as large (0.1 to 1%). The J gene is TRBJ2-1, the V gene TRBV29-1, with TRBD1 matching 7 bases. Germline-derived CDR1 and CDR2 are SQVTM and ANQGSEA. V trimming: 2 bases; J trimming: 0 bases; junction bases outside the gene matches: 4. This CDR3 spans 15 amino acids. The CDR3 loop is CSVENQGVSYNEQFF. CDR3 coding DNA: TGCAGCGTTGAAAATCAGGGGGTCTCCTACAATGAGCAGTTCTTC.

By sample fraction, this clonotype is hyperexpanded. This chain connects TRBV2 to TRBJ2-1, with D perhaps matching TRBD1 or TRBD2 (5 bases each). Germline CDR1 and CDR2: SNHLY and FYNNEI. The length of the CDR3 is 14 residues. V was shortened by 4 bases and J by 4 bases, with 11 bases between the two germline ends. In DNA form, the CDR3 reads TGTGCCAGCAGTGCCCGGGACCCGTACAATGAGCAGTTCTTC. It specifies CASSARDPYNEQFF.

By sample share, this clonotype is large. The chain uses TRBV19 and TRBJ1-1, with 7 bases identical to TRBD1. The V and J ends lost 3 bases and 2 bases, in that order; junction bases with no gene match: 6. Germline CDR1 reads LNHDA; CDR2 reads SQIVND (reference sequence). The CDR3 spans 15 residues. DNA of the CDR3: TGTGCCAGTAGTATCGAGGGGGACAGAAACACTGAAGCTTTCTTT. It translates to CASSIEGDRNTEAFF.

This clonotype is labeled large. The gene calls are TRBV2 and TRBJ2-7; D call uncertain. The CDR3 runs 11 residues. Per the germline V gene, CDR1 is SNHLY and CDR2 is FYNNEI. Between the trimmed V and J ends, which lost 3 bases and 3 bases, there was a span of 3 bases. CDR3: CASSEGYEQYF. CDR3 nucleotide sequence: TGTGCCAGCAGTGAGGGCTACGAGCAGTACTTC.

In its sample, this clonotype is large. CDR3 sequence (DNA): TGTGCCAGCAGCCCAACTAGCGGGGGATCCTACAATGAGCAGTTCTTC. It translates to CASSPTSGGSYNEQFF. This rearrangement joins TRBV9 to TRBJ2-1; 11 bases match TRBD2. This CDR3 spans 16 amino acids. Unmatched junction bases numbered 4, after V lost 4 bases and J lost 1 base. The germline V gene encodes CDR1 SGDLS and CDR2 YYNGEE.

This clonotype qualifies as medium-sized. The V and J genes are TRBV7-3 and TRBJ2-3, with 7 nucleotides matching TRBD1. In germline, CDR1 is SGHTA, CDR2 FQGTGA. V shed 5 bases, J shed 0 bases, and the junction held 8 bases outside the gene matches. The CDR3 extends over 16 amino acids. DNA of the CDR3: TGTGCCAGCAGCCCCGGGACAGCTACTAGCACAGATACGCAGTATTTT. This encodes CASSPGTATSTDTQYF.

This clonotype qualifies as large (0.1 to 1%). The chain recombines TRBV7-3 with TRBJ2-5, with D possibly being TRBD1 (5 bases). This CDR3 comprises 13 residues. V was shortened by 5 bases and J by 5 bases, with 12 bases between the two germline ends. From germline, CDR1 is SGHTA and CDR2 FQGTGA. CDR3 sequence reads: CASSPQGSETQYF. DNA of the CDR3: TGTGCCAGCAGCCCCCAGGGCTCGGAGACCCAGTACTTC.

By frequency in the sample, this clonotype is large. V and J are TRBV19 and TRBJ2-1; 11 bases are shared with TRBD2. Trimming removed 4 bases from V and 8 bases from J; junction bases left unmatched: 7. CDR3 length equals 15 residues. From germline, CDR1 is LNHDA and CDR2 SQIVND (reference sequence). In DNA form, the CDR3 reads TGTGCCAGTAGTACACTAGCGGGAGTCTCAGATGAGCAGTTCTTC. It encodes CASSTLAGVSDEQFF.

By its share, this clonotype is medium-sized (0.01 to 0.1%). This sequence joins TRBV27 and TRBJ2-7, with unresolved D. The V and J ends lost 3 bases and 0 bases respectively, with 9 bases between them. Germline V gene lookup returns CDR1 MNHEY and CDR2 SMNVEV (reference sequence). CDR3 size: 14 residues. This chain's CDR3 is CASSFAVSSYEQYF. The CDR3 coding sequence is TGTGCCAGCAGTTTCGCGGTGAGCTCCTACGAGCAGTACTTC.

Judged by abundance, this clonotype is large (0.1 to 1%). The V call is TRBV19, the J call TRBJ2-1, with TRBD2 matching 8 bases. The CDR3 runs 14 residues. With V trimmed by 7 bases and J by 6 bases, 8 bases remained unmatched. Looked up from germline, CDR1 is LNHDA and CDR2 is SQIVND (reference sequence). CDR3 in amino acids: CASIAGTRLNEQFF. As DNA, the CDR3 is TGTGCCAGTATCGCCGGGACTAGGCTCAATGAGCAGTTCTTC. The variable domain in full, completed from reference TRBV19 and TRBJ2-1, reads DGGITQSPKYLFRKEGQNVTLSCEQNLNHDAMYWYRQDPGQGLRLIYYSQIVNDFQKGDIAEGYSVSREKKESFPLTVTSAQKNPTAFYLCASIAGTRLNEQFFGPGTRLTVL.

Relative to its sample, this clonotype is large. This chain joins TRBV28 and TRBJ1-1, with D hard to call. In germline, CDR1 is MDHEN, CDR2 SYDVKM. Trimming removed 7 bases at V and 10 bases at J, with 13 bases between. CDR3 length equals 11 residues. The CDR3 spells CASILGLRAFF. CDR3 nucleotide sequence: TGTGCCAGCATTCTAGGGTTAAGAGCTTTCTTT.

This clonotype is medium-sized within its sample. The rearrangement links TRBV20-1 to TRBJ1-1, with D maybe TRBD1 (5 bases). The CDR3 has 14 amino acids. CDR1 and CDR2 (germline): DFQATT, SNEGSKA (reference sequence). V was trimmed by 3 bases and J by 2 bases, leaving 13 bases between them. For the CDR3, the DNA is TGCAGTGCTAGGGGGGACGTTCAAAACACTGAAGCTTTCTTT. Encoded protein: CSARGDVQNTEAFF.

This chain joins TRBV18 and TRBJ2-3; D is unclear. CDR1 is KGHSH and CDR2 is LQKENI in the germline V gene. The V gene lost 1 base and the J gene lost 1 base, with 3 bases spanning the gap. There are 13 residues in the CDR3. CDR3 nucleotides: TGTGCCAGCTCACCACTAGGCACAGATACGCAGTATTTT. Its translation is CASSPLGTDTQYF.